Only a few counts were recorded for the clone carrying this T cell receptor (beta chain). The antigen is unknown. The data belong to a study of cytomegalovirus exposure and HLA in healthy donors. Broader study findings: Clonal expansion, a later analysis showed, was greater in HLA-associated TCR beta chains than in equally common others.

Both 60 Vbeta primers and 13 Jbeta primers went into the PCR. Libraries were prepared by immunoSEQ multiplex PCR; TCRdb keeps only in-frame clonotypes and omits some of them. Among approximately 89,000 clones listed, 62% were seen once. Deletions cut 4 bases from V and 3 bases from J, with 16 bases between. The CDR3 totals 16 residues. CDR1 KGHSH and CDR2 LQKENI come from the germline V gene. The J gene is TRBJ2-1, the V gene TRBV18; a possible D gene is TRBD2 (6 bases). Sequencing was done on a sample of PBMCs. The receptor's source is a woman in her twenties or thirties in good health and CMV-seropositive. CDR3 nucleotide sequence: TGTGCCAGCTCACTAGGCCAGCGGGTAAACTACAATGAGCAGTTCTTC. This codes for CASSLGQRVNYNEQFF.